The T cell receptor beta chain described here comes from a study of human T cells and chemical hapten exposure. Individual cDNA molecules each carried unique molecular identifiers attached by the library. TCRdb reprocessed the RACE reads with MiXCR, giving one entry per CDR3 protein. The table lists approximately 74,000 distinct CDR3 sequences, approximately 35% of them singletons. This clonotype has a handful of counts. The ends were cut back, 2 bases at V and 5 bases at J, with 15 bases in the middle. Looked up from germline, CDR1 is DFQATT and CDR2 is SNEGSKA (reference sequence). The CDR3 has 14 amino acids. Noted time point: patch test 1, 2 weeks after DPC sensitization. The treatment denotes: therapeutic diphenylcyclopropenone sensitization with weekly scalp DPC.

The receptor was isolated from a man aged 35-49 years with alopecia areata. Some clones in this sample may be carry-over from other donors' samples. The sequencing used whole blood, collected in connection with sensitization to the hapten diphenylcyclopropenone (DPC). This rearrangement joins TRBV20-1 to TRBJ1-1; unclear D gene. Here the CDR3 reads CSARPDGPRTEAFF. In DNA form, the CDR3 reads TGCAGTGCTAGACCCGACGGCCCGAGGACTGAAGCTTTCTTT.